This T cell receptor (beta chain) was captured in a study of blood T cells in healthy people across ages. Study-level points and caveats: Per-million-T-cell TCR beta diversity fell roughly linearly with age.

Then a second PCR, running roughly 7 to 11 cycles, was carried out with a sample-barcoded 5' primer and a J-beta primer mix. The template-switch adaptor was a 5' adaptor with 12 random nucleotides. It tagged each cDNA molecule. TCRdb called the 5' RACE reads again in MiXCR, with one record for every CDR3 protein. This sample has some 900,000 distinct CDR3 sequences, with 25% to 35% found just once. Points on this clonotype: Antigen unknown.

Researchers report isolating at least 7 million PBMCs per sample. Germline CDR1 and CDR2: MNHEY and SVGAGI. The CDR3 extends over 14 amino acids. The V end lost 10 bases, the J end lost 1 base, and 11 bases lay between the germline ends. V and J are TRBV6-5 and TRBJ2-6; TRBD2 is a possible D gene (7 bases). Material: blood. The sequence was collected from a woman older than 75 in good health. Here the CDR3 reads CAIRGGSGANVLTF. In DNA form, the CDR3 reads TGTGCCATTAGGGGGGGATCTGGGGCCAACGTCCTGACTTTC.